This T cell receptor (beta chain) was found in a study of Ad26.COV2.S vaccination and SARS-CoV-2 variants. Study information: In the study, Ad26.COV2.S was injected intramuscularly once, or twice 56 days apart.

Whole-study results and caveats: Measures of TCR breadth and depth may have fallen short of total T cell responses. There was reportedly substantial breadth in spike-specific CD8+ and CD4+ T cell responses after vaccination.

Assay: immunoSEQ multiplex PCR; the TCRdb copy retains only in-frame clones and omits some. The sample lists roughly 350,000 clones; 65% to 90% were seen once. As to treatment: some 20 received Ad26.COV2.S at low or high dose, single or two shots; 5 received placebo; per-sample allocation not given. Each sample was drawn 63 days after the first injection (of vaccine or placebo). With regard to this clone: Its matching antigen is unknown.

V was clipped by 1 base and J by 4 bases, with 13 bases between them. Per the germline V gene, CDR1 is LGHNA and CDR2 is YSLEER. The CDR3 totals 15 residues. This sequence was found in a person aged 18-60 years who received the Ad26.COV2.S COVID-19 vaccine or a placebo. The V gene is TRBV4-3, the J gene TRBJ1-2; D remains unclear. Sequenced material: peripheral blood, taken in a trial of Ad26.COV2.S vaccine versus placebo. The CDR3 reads CASSQVVGIPYGYTF. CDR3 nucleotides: TGCGCCAGCAGCCAAGTGGTCGGTATACCCTATGGCTACACCTTC.